This T cell receptor beta chain was sequenced for a study of cytomegalovirus exposure and HLA in healthy donors. Across the study: Ancestry clustering placed 70% to 90% of approximately 370 genotyped donors in the Caucasian-associated cluster. Overall study results and limits: Reportedly, diagnosis of cytomegalovirus status by the classifier showed high specificity and sensitivity.

There are 16 residues in the CDR3. Germline V CDR1 and CDR2: MNHNS, SASEGT. V lost 2 bases and J 0 bases, leaving 14 bases between the germline ends. This clone has just one count. What it recognizes is unknown. In the PCR, 60 Vbeta and 13 Jbeta primers were used. The assay was immunoSEQ multiplex PCR, and TCRdb's table has in-frame clones only and misses some. The sample holds about 88,000 clones, more than 80% seen once. This sequence originates from a man between 18 and 29 years old in good health and CMV-seronegative. The V gene is TRBV6-1, the J gene TRBJ2-7; no clear D. Sequencing used PBMCs. The CDR3 loop reads CASSETYPSISYEQYF. The CDR3 coding sequence is TGTGCCAGCAGTGAAACCTATCCTTCCATCTCCTACGAGCAGTACTTC.